A selection of T cell receptor beta chains follows, all from one sample in a study of identifying expanded T cells in peripheral blood. Clones were read by immunoSEQ multiplex PCR, and TCRdb kept only the in-frame ones, dropping some. The sample includes approximately 110,000 clones, roughly 90% seen only once; the top ten take around 8.3%. The sequencing sample was made of blood. The receptors shown here come from a person aged 18 to 75 in good health. The CDR3 runs from the conserved cysteine through the conserved F or W. Each record gives: J gene, D gene, clone size, V gene, CDR3 DNA, CDR3 protein. The D gene is left open where the match is weak. A row's size may be missing; if present it is once, few, many or a size class.

>TRBJ1-3|-|few|TRBV27
TGTGCCAGCTCCCCCAACTCTGGAAACACCATATATTTT
CASSPNSGNTIYF
>TRBJ1-4|TRBD1|-|TRBV7-9
TGTGCCAGCAGCCTCCAGGGACAGTCTCATGAAAAACTGTTTTTT
CASSLQGQSHEKLFF
>TRBJ1-3|-|once|TRBV29-1
TGCAGCGTTGCTGGGCAGGGGAACACCATATATTTT
CSVAGQGNTIYF
>TRBJ1-3|-|-|TRBV11-3
TGTGCCAGCAGCCTCTCCCGGGGGAACACCATATATTTT
CASSLSRGNTIYF
>TRBJ1-1|-|-|TRBV4-3
TGCGCCAGCAGCCTGAACATGAACACTGAAGCTTTCTTT
CASSLNMNTEAFF
>TRBJ1-5|-|few|TRBV10-1
TGCGCCAGCAGCGATAGCAATCAGCCCCAGCATTTT
CASSDSNQPQHF
>TRBJ2-7|TRBD1|-|TRBV6-5
TGTGCCAGCGGACCGGGACAGGGGCCCGCCCAGTACTTC
CASGPGQGPAQYF
>TRBJ1-1|-|-|TRBV6-1
TGTGCCAGCAGTGAATTAGGACAAGTCATGAACACTGAAGCTTTCTTT
CASSELGQVMNTEAFF
>TRBJ1-2|TRBD1|-|TRBV20-1
TGCAGTGCCCAGACAGGGGACGGCTACACCTTC
CSAQTGDGYTF
>TRBJ2-7|-|-|TRBV6-5
TGTGCCAGCAGTTACTCTTCAGGGACCTACGAGCAGTACTTC
CASSYSSGTYEQYF
>TRBJ2-4|-|few|TRBV28
TGTGCCAGCGGACGGAGCAAAAACATTCAGTACTTC
CASGRSKNIQYF
>TRBJ2-7|-|-|TRBV10-3
TGTGCCATCAGTGCGTCGAGGGGGAACGATTACGAGCAGTACTTC
CAISASRGNDYEQYF
>TRBJ2-7|TRBD1|-|TRBV27
TGTGCCAGCAGTTTGGGACAGCAATCCTACGAGCAGTACTTC
CASSLGQQSYEQYF
>TRBJ2-7|-|-|TRBV30
TGTGCCTGGAAAAGGGGCTACGAGCAGTACTTC
CAWKRGYEQYF
>TRBJ2-1|TRBD2|-|TRBV4-2
TGTGCCAGCAGCCAAGTGGTAGCGGGGGGGCAATCCCCCTACAATGAGCAGTTCTTC
CASSQVVAGGQSPYNEQFF